This T cell receptor beta chain was profiled in a study of T cells in Graves' hyperthyroidism and ophthalmopathy. TCR beta CDR3 regions were amplified from RNA transcripts. HTBI primers were employed in a first-round RT-PCR of the TCR CDR3. MiXCR was run by TCRdb on the multiplex PCR reads, yielding one entry per CDR3 protein. The sample yields over 200,000 distinct CDR3 sequences, about 16% seen once. This receptor was identified in a man aged 35 to 55 with Graves' hyperthyroidism. Sequenced: blood.

Here the CDR3 DNA reads TGTGCCAGCAGGACGAGCCTTGAAGCTTTCTTT. Translation: CASRTSLEAFF. The chain combines TRBV6-1 with TRBJ1-1; D remains unclear. The V gene lost 6 bases and the J gene lost 7 bases, with 9 bases spanning the gap. Germline CDR1 reads MNHNS; CDR2 reads SASEGT. This CDR3 has 11 amino acids.